The present T cell receptor (beta chain) was sequenced within a study of blood T cell repertoires in COVID-19 (dated by TCRdb to about 2020). As for the study more broadly: Collaborator samples came from the United States, Italy and Spain and covered acute and convalescent phases of COVID-19. The repertoires were released in a freely available public database meant as a resource for research on the immune response to SARS-CoV-2. The samples were drawn from two sources: the first 160 participants of the ongoing ImmuneRACE study, and 1,000 to 1,500 subjects contributed by 6 global collaborators. Deeply sampled blood TCRbeta repertoires from subjects exposed to, actively infected with, or recovered from COVID-19 were included in the dataset. HLA class I and class II types, where available, came from metadata supplied by the sample provider rather than from assay-based typing. A de-identified subject ID, COVID-19 status, age in years and sex were almost always included in the sample metadata. The prospective study material was composed of cDNA or gDNA derived from T cells, B-cell-depleted T cells, or PBMCs.

In Seattle, one collaborating source enrolled patients while the infection was active and tracked those patients longitudinally over the course of disease. Each collaborating institution followed its own protocols to collect whole blood in K2EDTA tubes. Collaborator samples were shipped for TCRbeta analysis as frozen whole blood, isolated PBMCs, or DNA extracted from either sample type. The CDR3 goes from the cysteine to the phenylalanine over 15 residues. Only the CDR3 portion is preserved as DNA: 45 bases, with reading frame beginning at the first base. The V end gives up 6 bases and the J end 0 bases, leaving 6 bases in the junction not matched to a gene. Per the germline V gene, ENHRY is the CDR1 and SYGVKD is the CDR2. This clone showed up just once. Its antigen is still unknown. No base quality values were provided; no much bigger clone lies one nucleotide off. TCRbeta CDR3 regions were amplified from genomic DNA by means of the immunoSEQ Assay, a bias-controlled multiplex PCR. As for the authors' bioinformatics: Nucleated cell counts per sample were estimated from amplification of reference gene primers within the assay. Sequence reads were collapsed and filtered to measure the absolute abundance of every unique TCRbeta CDR3 rearrangement. For each sample, productive Simpson clonality was calculated as the square root of Simpson's diversity index over productive rearrangements. The clones in this table, taken by TCRdb from immuneACCESS, are in-frame only. Not every clone is retained; where verified, under half of the shortfall comes from an unresolved V gene, and the cause of the rest is unknown. V, J and clone size were drawn from that table, and D and trimming were deduced from the DNA. The sample table shows about 270,000 clones, and around 86% are seen once. The ten largest make up 5.5% to 6% of the sample.

What the study reported, not specific to this receptor: How much clinical and demographic metadata was included differed by source and by participant, and the metadata was provided uncurated.

Specimen: peripheral blood. Recombination connected TRBV10-3 to TRBJ1-1; TRBD1 agrees with 8 junctional bases. The sequence was obtained from a woman at least 80 years old with COVID-19, enrolled during active disease. The DNA is TGTGCCATCAGACCGGGACAGGCCCTGAACACTGAAGCTTTCTTT. This yields the protein CAIRPGQALNTEAFF.